These 2 T cell receptor beta chains came from one sample sequenced in a study of T cells in Graves' hyperthyroidism and ophthalmopathy. Amplified regions were TCR beta CDR3 sequences from RNA transcripts. HTBI primers drove first-round RT-PCR of the TCR CDR3. MiXCR, applied by TCRdb to the multiplex PCR reads, yields one record per CDR3 protein. Of under 450,000 distinct CDR3 sequences in the sample, less than 15% were seen once. Material: blood. These receptors all come from a man aged 25 to 40 with Graves' hyperthyroidism that later progressed to Graves' ophthalmopathy.

This clonotype has ten or more counts. The chain is built from TRBV6-5 and TRBJ1-1; D gene unclear. Per the germline V gene, CDR1 is MNHEY and CDR2 is SVGAGI. Trimming removed 0 bases from V and 4 bases from J, with 12 bases in between. The CDR3 runs 15 residues. CDR3 coding DNA: TGTGCCAGCAGTTACTCCGGGAAAGGTACCACTGAAGCTTTCTTT. This codes for CASSYSGKGTTEAFF.

CDR3 coding DNA: TGCGCCAGCAGCCAGTACTTCCCGGGATATCAAGAGACCCAGTACTTC. It is translated as CASSQYFPGYQETQYF. The chain is built from TRBV4-1 and TRBJ2-5; D is perhaps TRBD2 (5 bases). V was trimmed by 3 bases and J by 2 bases, leaving 16 bases between them. Looked up from germline, CDR1 is MGHRA and CDR2 is YSYEKL. There are 16 residues in the CDR3.